These 13 T cell receptor beta chains originate from one sample sequenced in a study of T cells in Graves' hyperthyroidism and ophthalmopathy. RNA transcripts yielded amplified TCR beta CDR3 regions. TCR CDR3 underwent first-round RT-PCR with the HTBI primer set. One entry per CDR3 protein, called by TCRdb with MiXCR from the multiplex PCR reads. The sample records roughly 800,000 distinct CDR3 sequences, over 35% being singletons. Sequencing was done on a sample of blood. The receptors shown here come from a man aged 18 to 30 with Graves' hyperthyroidism.

The CDR3 nucleotides are TGCGCCAGCAGCTTGGGCGGGAGGGAATCCAATGAGCAGTTCTTC. Its translation: CASSLGGRESNEQFF. V is TRBV5-1 and J is TRBJ2-1; 9 nucleotides line up with TRBD2. The CDR3 spans 15 residues. The germline CDR1 and CDR2 sequences are SGHRS and YFSETQ. Trimming at V came to 0 bases and at J to 6 bases, leaving 4 bases not matched to a gene.

This clonotype has a handful of counts. A read error may produce the germline difference seen at one junction end. J is TRBJ1-5 and V is TRBV10-3, with D perhaps matching TRBD1 (6 bases). This CDR3 has 15 amino acids. Germline V gene sequence: CDR1 ENHRY, CDR2 SYGVKD. The DNA of the CDR3 is TGTGCCAGCAGTCCGGACAGATGGAGCAATCAGCCCCAGCATTTT. Its translation is CASSPDRWSNQPQHF.

Notes on this clonotype: This may be a read error, as it is one base from a much larger clone. This chain links TRBV7-9 with TRBJ2-5; D gene ambiguous. Germline values: CDR1 SEHNR, CDR2 FQNEAQ (reference sequence). This CDR3 contains 13 residues. Between the trimmed V and J ends, which lost 1 base and 5 bases, there was a span of 8 bases. CDR3 in amino acids: CASSLGASETQYF. For the CDR3, the DNA is TGTGCCAGCAGCTTAGGGGCGAGCGAGACCCAGTACTTC.

This clonotype has a count of ten or more. Here the CDR3 DNA reads TGCAGCGTTGCATTGAGCGCCGGGGAGCTGTTTTTT. It specifies CSVALSAGELFF. This chain connects TRBV29-1 to TRBJ2-2; D call uncertain. Germline CDR1 SQVTM, CDR2 ANQGSEA. The ends were cut back, 4 bases at V and 6 bases at J, with 9 bases in the middle. This CDR3 is built from 12 residues.

Of note for this clonotype: A much larger clone differs by one base, so this may be a read error. The chain combines TRBV19 with TRBJ1-5, with 8 nucleotides matching TRBD1. J lost 8 bases, V lost 5 bases, and 8 bases had no gene match. CDR1 and CDR2 (germline): LNHDA, SQIVND (reference sequence). The length of the CDR3 is 14 residues. As DNA, the CDR3 is TGTGCCAGTAGTTCCCGGGACAGGACCGAGCCCCAGCATTTT. This sequence encodes CASSSRDRTEPQHF.

Many counts were recorded for this clonotype. V and J are TRBV24-1 and TRBJ2-5, with D uncertain. Trimming took 5 bases from V and 4 from J, leaving 13 bases between them. The CDR3 is made up of 14 amino acids. Germline V gene lookup returns CDR1 KGHDR and CDR2 SFDVKD. The CDR3 is CATSVDPVGETQYF. The DNA of the CDR3 is TGTGCCACCAGTGTAGACCCTGTCGGAGAGACCCAGTACTTC.

The V and J genes are TRBV5-1 and TRBJ1-2; 7 nucleotides align to TRBD1. This CDR3 has 13 amino acids. After removal of 1 base from V and 8 bases from J, the junction contained 5 bases not matched to a gene. The germline V gene has CDR1 SGHRS and CDR2 YFSETQ. The CDR3 sequence: CASSLMRGQGYTF. In DNA, the CDR3 is TGCGCCAGCAGCTTGATGAGGGGGCAAGGCTACACCTTC.

The chain uses TRBV20-1 and TRBJ2-2; maybe TRBD1 (6 bases). The CDR3 spans 13 residues. The germline V gene has CDR1 DFQATT and CDR2 SNEGSKA (reference sequence). V was clipped by 4 bases and J by 1 base, with 7 bases between them. The CDR3 region is CSAKTGNTGELFF. The CDR3 DNA follows: TGCAGTGCTAAGACAGGGAACACCGGGGAGCTGTTTTTT.

The sample holds many counts of this clonotype. V and J are TRBV7-2 and TRBJ2-7; D might be TRBD2 (6 bases). The CDR3 has 14 residues. V lost 8 bases and J 5 bases, leaving 19 bases between the germline ends. The germline CDR1 and CDR2 sequences are SGHTA and FQGNSA. CDR3 bases: TGTGCCAGCCAACGGGCGGGGCGCCTTGACGAGCAGTACTTC. It is translated as CASQRAGRLDEQYF. The full variable domain, rest sourced from reference TRBV7-2 and TRBJ2-7, is GAGVSQSPSNKVTEKGKDVELRCDPISGHTALYWYRQSLGQGLEFLIYFQGNSAPDKSGLPSDRFSAERTGGSVSTLTIQRTQQEDSAVYLCASQRAGRLDEQYFGPGTRLTVT.

This clonotype has a count of ten or more. The chain is built from TRBV19 and TRBJ2-7, with 9 nucleotides matching TRBD1. Germline lookup yields CDR1 LNHDA and CDR2 SQIVND (reference sequence). The ends lost 8 bases at V and 6 bases at J; junction bases unmatched: 11. The CDR3 consists of 14 residues. In nucleotides, the CDR3 is TGTGCCAGTGCCACCCCGGGACAGGGAAGCGAGCAGTACTTC. The encoded protein is CASATPGQGSEQYF. The whole variable domain, remainder taken from reference TRBV19 and TRBJ2-7, is DGGITQSPKYLFRKEGQNVTLSCEQNLNHDAMYWYRQDPGQGLRLIYYSQIVNDFQKGDIAEGYSVSREKKESFPLTVTSAQKNPTAFYLCASATPGQGSEQYFGPGTRLTVT.

This clonotype was counted only a few times. The chain couples TRBV20-1 to TRBJ2-7; possible D gene TRBD1, 8 bases. The V gene lost 6 bases and the J gene lost 5 bases, with 14 bases spanning the gap. The germline gives CDR1 DFQATT, CDR2 SNEGSKA (reference sequence). The CDR3 sequence is 12 residues long. This CDR3 reads CSAGQGGHEQYF. The CDR3 DNA reads TGCAGTGCCGGACAGGGAGGGCACGAGCAGTACTTC.

The V and J genes are TRBV11-2 and TRBJ2-5; D call uncertain. Trimming took 7 bases from V and 4 from J, leaving 13 bases between them. This CDR3 is built from 13 residues. Germline loops: CDR1 SGHAT, CDR2 FQNNGV. CDR3 DNA sequence: TGTGCCAGCATCCGGGTGTTGGGAGAGACCCAGTACTTC. Amino acids: CASIRVLGETQYF.

On this clonotype itself: A much larger clone lies a single base off, so this may be a read error. The rearrangement links TRBV29-1 to TRBJ1-2; D is ambiguous. Per germline, CDR1 SQVTM and CDR2 ANQGSEA. V was clipped by 4 bases and J by 6 bases, with 18 bases between them. The CDR3 has 14 residues. The DNA for the CDR3 is TGCAGCGTTGTCCGGACGGAGAGTATAGATGGCTACACCTTC. Amino acids: CSVVRTESIDGYTF.